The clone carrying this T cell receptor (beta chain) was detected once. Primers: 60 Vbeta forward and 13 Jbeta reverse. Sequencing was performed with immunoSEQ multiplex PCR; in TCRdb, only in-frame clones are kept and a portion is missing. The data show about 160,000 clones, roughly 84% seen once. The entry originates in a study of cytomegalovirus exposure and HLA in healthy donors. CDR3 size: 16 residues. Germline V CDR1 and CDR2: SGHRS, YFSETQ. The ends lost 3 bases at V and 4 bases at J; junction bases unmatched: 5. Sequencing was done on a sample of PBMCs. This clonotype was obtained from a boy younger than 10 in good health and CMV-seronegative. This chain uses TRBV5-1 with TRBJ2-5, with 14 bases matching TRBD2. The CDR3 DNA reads TGCGCCAGCAGCTGGGGGACTAGCGGGAGCGGAGAGACCCAGTACTTC. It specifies CASSWGTSGSGETQYF.